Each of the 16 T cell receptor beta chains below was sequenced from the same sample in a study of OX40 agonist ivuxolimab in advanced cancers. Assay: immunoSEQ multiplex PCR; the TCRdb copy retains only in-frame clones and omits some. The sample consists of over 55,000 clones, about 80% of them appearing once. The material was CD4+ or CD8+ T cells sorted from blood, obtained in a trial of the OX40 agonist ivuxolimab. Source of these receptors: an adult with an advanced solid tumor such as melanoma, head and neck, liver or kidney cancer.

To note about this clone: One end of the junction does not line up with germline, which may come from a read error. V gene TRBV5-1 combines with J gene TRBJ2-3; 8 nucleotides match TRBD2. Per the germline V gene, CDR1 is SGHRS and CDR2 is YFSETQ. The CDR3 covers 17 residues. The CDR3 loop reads CASSLGVSGSGTDTQYF. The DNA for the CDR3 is TGCGCCAGCAGCTTGGGGGTAAGCGGGAGCGGCACGGATACGCAGTATTTT.

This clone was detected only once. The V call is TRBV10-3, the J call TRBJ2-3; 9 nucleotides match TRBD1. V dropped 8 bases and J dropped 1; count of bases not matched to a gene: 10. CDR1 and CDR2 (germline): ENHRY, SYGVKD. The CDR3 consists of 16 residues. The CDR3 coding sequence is TGTGCCATCGCAGTACTCCGGGACAGGGGCACAGATACGCAGTATTTT. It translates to CAIAVLRDRGTDTQYF.

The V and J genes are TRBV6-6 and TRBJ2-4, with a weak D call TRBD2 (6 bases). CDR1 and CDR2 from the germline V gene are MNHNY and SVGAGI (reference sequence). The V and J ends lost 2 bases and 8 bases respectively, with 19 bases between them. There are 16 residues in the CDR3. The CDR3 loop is CASSYNVGLALDIQYF. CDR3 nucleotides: TGTGCCAGCAGTTACAACGTCGGGCTAGCGTTAGACATTCAGTACTTC.

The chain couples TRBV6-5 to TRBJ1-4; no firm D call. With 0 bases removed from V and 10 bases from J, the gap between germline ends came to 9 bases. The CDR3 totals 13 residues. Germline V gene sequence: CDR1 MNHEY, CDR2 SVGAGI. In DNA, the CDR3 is TGTGCCAGCAGTTACTCGATCCGAGGAAAACTGTTTTTT. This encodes CASSYSIRGKLFF.

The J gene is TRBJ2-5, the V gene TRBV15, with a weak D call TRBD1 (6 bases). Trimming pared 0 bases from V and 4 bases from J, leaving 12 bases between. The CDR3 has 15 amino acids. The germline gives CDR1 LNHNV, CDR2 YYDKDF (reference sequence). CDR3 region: CATSRDLGGRETQYF. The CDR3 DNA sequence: TGTGCCACCAGCAGAGATTTAGGGGGACGAGAGACCCAGTACTTC.

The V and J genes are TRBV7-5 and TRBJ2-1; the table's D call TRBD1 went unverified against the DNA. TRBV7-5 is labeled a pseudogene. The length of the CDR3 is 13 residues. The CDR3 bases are TGTGCCAGCAGCTTAGGGCAGAACAATGAGCAGTTCTTC. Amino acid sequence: CASSLGQNNEQFF.

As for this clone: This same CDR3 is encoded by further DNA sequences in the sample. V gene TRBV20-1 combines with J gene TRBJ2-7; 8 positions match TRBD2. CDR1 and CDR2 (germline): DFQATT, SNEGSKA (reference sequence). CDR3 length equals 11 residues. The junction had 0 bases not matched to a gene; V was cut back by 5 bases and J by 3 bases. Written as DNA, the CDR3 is TGCAGTGCTGGGACTAGCTACGAGCAGTACTTC. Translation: CSAGTSYEQYF.

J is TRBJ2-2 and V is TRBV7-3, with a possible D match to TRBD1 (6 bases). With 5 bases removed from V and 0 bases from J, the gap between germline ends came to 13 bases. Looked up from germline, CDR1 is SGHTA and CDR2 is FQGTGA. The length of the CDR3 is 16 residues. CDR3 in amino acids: CASSTGTRANTGELFF. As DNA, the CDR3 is TGTGCCAGCAGCACAGGGACGCGCGCGAACACCGGGGAGCTGTTTTTT.

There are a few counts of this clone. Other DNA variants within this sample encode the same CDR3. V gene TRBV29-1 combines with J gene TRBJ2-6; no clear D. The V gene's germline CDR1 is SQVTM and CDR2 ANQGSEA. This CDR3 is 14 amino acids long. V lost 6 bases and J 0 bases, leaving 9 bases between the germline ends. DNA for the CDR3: TGCAGCGTCGCGGCTTACTCTGGGGCCAACGTCCTGACTTTC. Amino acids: CSVAAYSGANVLTF.

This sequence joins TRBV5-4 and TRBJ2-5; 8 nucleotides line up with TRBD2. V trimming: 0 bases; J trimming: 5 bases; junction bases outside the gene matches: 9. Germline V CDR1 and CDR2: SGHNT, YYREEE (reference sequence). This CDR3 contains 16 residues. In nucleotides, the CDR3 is TGTGCCAGCAGCTTGGGGGGAGTAGCGGGGTATGAGACCCAGTACTTC. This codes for CASSLGGVAGYETQYF.

The CDR3 protein is CASSPPTSAKTQYF. The CDR3 DNA follows: TGTGCCAGCAGCCCTCCGACTAGCGCCAAGACCCAGTACTTC. The chain is built from TRBV6-5 and TRBJ2-5, with 8 bases matching TRBD2. From germline, CDR1 is MNHEY and CDR2 SVGAGI. V lost 6 bases, J lost 6 bases, and 9 bases stayed unmatched. The CDR3 consists of 14 residues.

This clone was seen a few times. DNA of the CDR3: TGTGCCAGTACCCAAAGGGGGAATAACTATGGCTACACCTTC. Amino acids: CASTQRGNNYGYTF. This chain joins TRBV19 and TRBJ1-2, with TRBD1 as a possible D gene (6 bases). Per germline, CDR1 LNHDA and CDR2 SQIVND (reference sequence). The CDR3 extends over 14 amino acids. Deletions cut 7 bases from V and 1 base from J, with 13 bases between.

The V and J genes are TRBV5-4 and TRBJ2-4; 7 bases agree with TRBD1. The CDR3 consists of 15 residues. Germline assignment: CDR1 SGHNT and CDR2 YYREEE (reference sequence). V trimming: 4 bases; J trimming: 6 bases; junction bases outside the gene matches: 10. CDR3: CASSGTGQLLNIQYF. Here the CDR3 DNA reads TGTGCCAGCAGCGGCACGGGACAGTTACTAAACATTCAGTACTTC.

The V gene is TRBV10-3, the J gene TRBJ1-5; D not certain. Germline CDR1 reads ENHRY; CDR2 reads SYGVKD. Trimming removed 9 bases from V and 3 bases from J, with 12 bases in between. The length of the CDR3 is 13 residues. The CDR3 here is CAISDGPNQPQHF. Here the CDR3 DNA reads TGTGCCATTTCGGACGGACCCAATCAGCCCCAGCATTTT.

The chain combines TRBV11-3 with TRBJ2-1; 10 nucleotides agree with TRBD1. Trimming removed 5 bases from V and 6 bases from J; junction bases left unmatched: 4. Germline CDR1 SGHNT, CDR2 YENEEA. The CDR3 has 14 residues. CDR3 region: CASSPRTGGNEQFF. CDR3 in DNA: TGTGCCAGCAGCCCCAGGACAGGGGGCAATGAGCAGTTCTTC. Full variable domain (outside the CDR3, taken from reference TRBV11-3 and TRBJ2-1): EAGVVQSPRYKIIEKKQPVAFWCNPISGHNTLYWYLQNLGQGPELLIRYENEEAVDDSQLPKDRFSAERLKGVDSTLKIQPAELGDSAVYLCASSPRTGGNEQFFGPGTRLTVL.

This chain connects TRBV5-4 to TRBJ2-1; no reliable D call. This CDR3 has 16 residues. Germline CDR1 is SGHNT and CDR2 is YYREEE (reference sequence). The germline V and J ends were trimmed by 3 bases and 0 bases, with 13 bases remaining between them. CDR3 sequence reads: CASSSPARSSYNEQFF. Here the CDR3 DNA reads TGTGCCAGCAGCTCCCCAGCACGGAGCTCCTACAATGAGCAGTTCTTC.